Each of the 25 T cell receptor beta chains below was sequenced from the same sample in a study of cytomegalovirus exposure and HLA in healthy donors. PCR was performed using 60 Vbeta and 13 Jbeta primers. TCRdb keeps only in-frame clones here, not all; method: immunoSEQ multiplex PCR. The top ten clones hold approximately 2.2% of a sample with about 170,000 clones, about four fifths of them seen once. The source material was PBMCs. These TCRs come from a woman between 45 and 65 years old in good health and CMV-seronegative.

The chain recombines TRBV5-1 with TRBJ2-5; the match to TRBD1 covers 10 bases. The J call may be faulty, since TRBJ2-7 better matches the DNA end. The CDR3 spans 15 residues. Germline V CDR1 and CDR2: SGHRS, YFSETQ. CDR3 sequence: CASSILGTGDYEQYF. For the CDR3, the DNA is TGCGCCAGCAGCATTCTTGGGACAGGGGACTACGAGCAGTACTTC.

This clone was observed a few times. This chain links TRBV5-1 with TRBJ2-1, with TRBD2 matching over 10 bases. V shed 5 bases and J 5 bases; nucleotides not matched to a gene: 7. The CDR3 sequence is 15 residues long. Germline loops: CDR1 SGHRS, CDR2 YFSETQ. This CDR3 is CASRPGLALDNEQFF. Here the CDR3 DNA reads TGCGCCAGCAGACCGGGACTAGCGCTCGACAATGAGCAGTTCTTC.

The rearrangement uses TRBV5-1 and TRBJ2-1; D possibly corresponds to TRBD2 (6 bases). The germline CDR1 and CDR2 sequences are SGHRS and YFSETQ. Trimming removed 3 bases at V and 10 bases at J, with 14 bases between. This CDR3 is 13 amino acids long. This CDR3 is CASSSGGTQEQFF. CDR3 nucleotide sequence: TGCGCCAGCAGCTCAGGTGGGACTCAGGAGCAGTTCTTC.

The V call is TRBV7-8, the J call TRBJ1-5; D gene ambiguous. The CDR3 is made up of 14 amino acids. With 5 bases removed from V and 0 bases from J, the gap between germline ends came to 8 bases. Germline CDR1 SGHVS, CDR2 FQNEAQ. This chain's CDR3 is CASSLAGSNQPQHF. The CDR3 DNA reads as TGTGCCAGCAGCCTCGCCGGTAGCAATCAGCCCCAGCATTTT.

V gene TRBV19 combines with J gene TRBJ2-6; TRBD1 agrees at 10 bases. The V segment lost 3 bases and the J segment 1 base; nucleotides outside the gene matches: 12. This CDR3 region has 20 residues. Germline assignment: CDR1 LNHDA and CDR2 SQIVND (reference sequence). The CDR3 DNA follows: TGTGCCAGTAGTATCGGGCTTTTGGGACAGGGGAGATCTGGGGCCAACGTCCTGACTTTC. Residues: CASSIGLLGQGRSGANVLTF.

This clone is a singleton in its sample. J is TRBJ2-4 and V is TRBV19, with TRBD1 as a possible D gene (6 bases). The CDR3 sequence is 13 residues long. CDR1 and CDR2 (germline): LNHDA, SQIVND (reference sequence). Trimming took 3 bases from V and 7 from J, leaving 10 bases between them. Here the CDR3 DNA reads TGTGCCAGTAGTATCGGGACAAGTAACATTCAGTACTTC. It yields the protein CASSIGTSNIQYF. The entire variable domain, with the rest obtained from reference TRBV19 and TRBJ2-4, is as follows: DGGITQSPKYLFRKEGQNVTLSCEQNLNHDAMYWYRQDPGQGLRLIYYSQIVNDFQKGDIAEGYSVSREKKESFPLTVTSAQKNPTAFYLCASSIGTSNIQYFGAGTRLSVL.

This clone was observed a handful of times. The genes are TRBV13 and TRBJ2-7; 9 positions agree with TRBD1. Germline values: CDR1 PRHDT, CDR2 FYEKMQ (reference sequence). V shed 5 bases, J shed 7 bases, and the junction held 9 bases outside the gene matches. The CDR3 runs 14 residues. The CDR3 spells CASSLRDRVDEQYF. The CDR3 nucleotides read TGTGCCAGCAGCCTCCGGGACAGGGTAGATGAGCAGTACTTC.

V gene TRBV19 combines with J gene TRBJ2-3, with D possibly being TRBD2 (5 bases). Germline V gene lookup returns CDR1 LNHDA and CDR2 SQIVND (reference sequence). V lost 3 bases and J lost 0, with 13 bases in between. CDR3 length equals 16 residues. The CDR3 coding sequence is TGTGCCAGTAGTATTTCAAGCGGCCGTAGCACAGATACGCAGTATTTT. Amino acid sequence: CASSISSGRSTDTQYF.

The chain is built from TRBV25-1 and TRBJ2-1, with TRBD2 matching 14 bases. This CDR3 has 14 amino acids. CDR1 and CDR2 (germline): MGHDK, SYGVNS. V lost 10 bases to trimming and J lost 9 bases; unmatched junction nucleotides: 8. CDR3 nucleotide sequence: TGTGCCACTGCCGGGACTAGCGGGGGCGGTGAGCAGTTCTTC. It is translated as CATAGTSGGGEQFF.

The V gene is TRBV5-1, the J gene TRBJ2-1, with TRBD2 matching 11 bases. The J segment lost 7 bases and the V segment lost 4 bases, leaving 13 bases of the junction unmatched. CDR1 SGHRS and CDR2 YFSETQ come from the germline V gene. The CDR3 has 17 amino acids. The CDR3 loop reads CASSNPLAGGPGNEQFF. The CDR3 nucleotides read TGCGCCAGCAGCAATCCATTAGCGGGGGGGCCGGGTAATGAGCAGTTCTTC.

This rearrangement joins TRBV2 to TRBJ2-1; D ambiguous. V lost 7 bases and J 2 bases, leaving 12 bases between the germline ends. There are 14 residues in the CDR3. From germline, CDR1 is SNHLY and CDR2 FYNNEI. The CDR3 coding sequence is TGTGCCAGCACGACACGAAGCACCTACAATGAGCAGTTCTTC. It specifies CASTTRSTYNEQFF. Based on the CDR3 plus reference TRBV2 and TRBJ2-1, the full variable domain is EPEVTQTPSHQVTQMGQEVILRCVPISNHLYFYWYRQILGQKVEFLVSFYNNEISEKSEIFDDQFSVERPDGSNFTLKIRSTKLEDSAMYFCASTTRSTYNEQFFGPGTRLTVL.

The V call is TRBV19, the J call TRBJ2-1; no firm D call. Germline CDR1 reads LNHDA; CDR2 reads SQIVND (reference sequence). V shed 4 bases and J shed 8 bases, with 18 bases lying between them. The CDR3 is 15 residues long. This chain's CDR3 is CASSTKPPRPHEQFF. Here the CDR3 DNA reads TGTGCCAGTAGTACAAAACCCCCCAGGCCCCATGAGCAGTTCTTC.

The V and J genes are TRBV2 and TRBJ1-1; possibly TRBD1 for D (6 bases). Germline V gene data show CDR1 as SNHLY and CDR2 as FYNNEI. Trimming shortened V by 4 bases and J by 6 bases, and 15 bases separated the two germline ends. This CDR3 spans 14 amino acids. The CDR3 loop is CASSGDKDPPEAFF. The CDR3 bases are TGTGCCAGCAGTGGGGACAAGGATCCCCCTGAAGCTTTCTTT.

The V and J genes are TRBV15 and TRBJ2-7; 7 bases are shared with TRBD2. CDR3 length: 14 residues. J gave up 0 bases and V 5 bases, and 4 bases lay outside the gene matches. Looked up from germline, CDR1 is LNHNV and CDR2 is YYDKDF (reference sequence). The CDR3, as DNA: TGTGCCACCAGCCGGGAGGCCAGCTCCTACGAGCAGTACTTC. Translating it yields CATSREASSYEQYF.

The chain carries TRBV5-1 and TRBJ2-7; 8 nucleotides agree with TRBD2. V trimming: 4 bases; J trimming: 2 bases; junction bases outside the gene matches: 5. The CDR3 loop spans 14 amino acids. In germline, CDR1 is SGHRS, CDR2 YFSETQ. The CDR3 nucleotides are TGCGCCAGCAGCCTGGGACTAGGGCCCTACGAGCAGTACTTC. Encoded protein: CASSLGLGPYEQYF.

The rearrangement joins TRBV4-3 to TRBJ2-2; 8 positions match TRBD2. This CDR3 spans 17 amino acids. The trim removed 3 bases at V and 1 base at J, leaving 7 bases unmatched. Germline V gene data show CDR1 as LGHNA and CDR2 as YSLEER. The CDR3 protein is CASSHPSGRENTGELFF. The CDR3 nucleotides read TGCGCCAGCAGCCATCCCAGCGGGAGAGAGAACACCGGGGAGCTGTTTTTT.

The J gene is TRBJ2-7, the V gene TRBV28; D possibly corresponds to TRBD1 (6 bases). V lost 6 bases and J lost 6, with 18 bases in between. CDR1 MDHEN and CDR2 SYDVKM come from the germline V gene. The CDR3 is 14 amino acids. The CDR3 here is CASRAQGIPGEQYF. DNA of the CDR3: TGTGCCAGCAGGGCACAGGGAATTCCGGGCGAGCAGTACTTC.

The chain carries TRBV2 and TRBJ1-3; 8 bases agree with TRBD1. There are 15 residues in the CDR3. J gave up 4 bases and V 6 bases, and 8 bases lay outside the gene matches. Germline V gene lookup returns CDR1 SNHLY and CDR2 FYNNEI. CDR3: CASSGQGTGGNTIYF. The CDR3 region has the DNA TGTGCCAGCAGCGGACAGGGAACGGGCGGAAACACCATATATTTT.

The chain is built from TRBV7-2 and TRBJ1-1; D is possibly TRBD1 (5 bases). V was trimmed by 5 bases and J by 1 base, leaving 5 bases between them. This CDR3 region has 12 residues. Germline V gene lookup returns CDR1 SGHTA and CDR2 FQGNSA. The CDR3 region has the DNA TGTGCCAGCAGCAGGGGGAACACTGAAGCTTTCTTT. This gives the protein CASSRGNTEAFF.

The chain combines TRBV7-2 with TRBJ2-7, with TRBD2 identical over 8 bases. Unmatched junction bases numbered 4, after V lost 0 bases and J lost 3 bases. Germline CDR1 SGHTA, CDR2 FQGNSA. The CDR3 is made up of 15 amino acids. In nucleotides, the CDR3 is TGTGCCAGCAGCTTAGCGAGGGGACTAGGCTACGAGCAGTACTTC. Encoded protein: CASSLARGLGYEQYF.

The gene calls are TRBV6-5 and TRBJ2-1, with 11 bases identical to TRBD2. Germline V gives CDR1 MNHEY, CDR2 SVGAGI. V gave up 4 bases and J gave up 4 bases; unmatched junction bases: 6. The CDR3 totals 16 residues. DNA for the CDR3: TGTGCCAGCAGTTTCACGACTAGCGGGACGTACAATGAGCAGTTCTTC. This sequence encodes CASSFTTSGTYNEQFF.

The genes are TRBV7-6 and TRBJ1-1, with D possibly TRBD1 on 5 matching bases. Germline V CDR1 and CDR2: SGHVS, FNYEAQ. V was pared by 2 bases and J by 4 bases, with 8 bases between. The CDR3 sequence is 13 residues long. The CDR3 loop reads CASSLSGVTEAFF. In DNA form, the CDR3 reads TGTGCCAGCAGCTTATCGGGGGTCACTGAAGCTTTCTTT.

The V gene is TRBV4-2, the J gene TRBJ2-5; D not resolved. The CDR3 length is 15 residues. CDR1 is LGHNA, CDR2 YNFKEQ, per germline. V was clipped by 0 bases and J by 4 bases, with 12 bases between them. CDR3 nucleotide sequence: TGTGCCAGCAGCCAAGATCTAAACGGCGGAGAGACCCAGTACTTC. It encodes CASSQDLNGGETQYF.

The V gene is TRBV15, the J gene TRBJ2-7; 8 nucleotides agree with TRBD1. The CDR3 length is 15 residues. J was trimmed by 2 bases and V by 5 bases; bases with no gene match: 8. CDR1 is LNHNV, CDR2 YYDKDF, per germline (reference sequence). The CDR3 nucleotides are TGTGCCACCAGCGGCGGTGGACAGGGCACCTACGAGCAGTACTTC. Protein product: CATSGGGQGTYEQYF.

This clone is a singleton in its sample. V usage is TRBV28 and J usage is TRBJ1-4; 8 bases line up with TRBD1. This CDR3 spans 14 amino acids. Germline assignment: CDR1 MDHEN and CDR2 SYDVKM. Losses at the gene ends were 4 bases for V and 8 bases for J; bases not matched to a gene: 6. The CDR3 DNA reads as TGTGCCAGCAGTTCGACAGGGGCTCAGGAAAAACTGTTTTTT. It codes for CASSSTGAQEKLFF.